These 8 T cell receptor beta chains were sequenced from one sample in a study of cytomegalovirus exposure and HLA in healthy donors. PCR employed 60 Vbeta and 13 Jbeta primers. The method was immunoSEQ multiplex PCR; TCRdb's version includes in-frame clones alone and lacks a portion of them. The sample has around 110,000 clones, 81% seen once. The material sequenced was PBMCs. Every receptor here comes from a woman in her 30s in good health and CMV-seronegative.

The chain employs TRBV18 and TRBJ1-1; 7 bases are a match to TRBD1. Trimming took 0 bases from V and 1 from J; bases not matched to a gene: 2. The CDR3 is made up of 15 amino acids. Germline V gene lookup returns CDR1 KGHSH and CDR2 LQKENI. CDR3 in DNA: TGTGCCAGCTCACCACCTAACAGGGGGAACACTGAAGCTTTCTTT. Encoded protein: CASSPPNRGNTEAFF.

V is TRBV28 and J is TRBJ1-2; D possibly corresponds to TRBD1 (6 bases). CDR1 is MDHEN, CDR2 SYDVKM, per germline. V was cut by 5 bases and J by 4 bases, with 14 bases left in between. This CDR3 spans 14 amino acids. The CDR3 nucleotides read TGTGCCAGCAGTCCCGGACAGCCCGCCTATGGCTACACCTTC. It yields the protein CASSPGQPAYGYTF.

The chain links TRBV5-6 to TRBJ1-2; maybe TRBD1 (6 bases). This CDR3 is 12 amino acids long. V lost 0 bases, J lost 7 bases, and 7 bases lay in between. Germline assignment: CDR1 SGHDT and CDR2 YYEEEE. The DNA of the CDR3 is TGTGCCAGCAGCTTGGTAGGGGGTGGCTACACCTTC. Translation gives CASSLVGGGYTF.

CDR3 residues: CASSARTGVETQYF. CDR3 nucleotides: TGTGCCAGCAGCGCCCGGACGGGAGTGGAGACCCAGTACTTC. The chain carries TRBV9 and TRBJ2-5; D might be TRBD2 (6 bases). The germline gives CDR1 SGDLS, CDR2 YYNGEE. This CDR3 comprises 14 residues. V was clipped by 3 bases and J by 5 bases, with 14 bases between them. Together with reference TRBV9 and TRBJ2-5, the CDR3 gives the full variable domain: DSGVTQTPKHLITATGQRVTLRCSPRSGDLSVYWYQQSLDQGLQFLIQYYNGEERAKGNILERFSAQQFPDLHSELNLSSLELGDSALYFCASSARTGVETQYFGPGTRLLVL.

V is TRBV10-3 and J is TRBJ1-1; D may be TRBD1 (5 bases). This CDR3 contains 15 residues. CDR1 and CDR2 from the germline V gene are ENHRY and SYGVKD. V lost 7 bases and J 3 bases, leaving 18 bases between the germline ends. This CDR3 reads CAIKPQGRRDTEAFF. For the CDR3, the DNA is TGTGCCATCAAGCCCCAGGGAAGACGGGACACTGAAGCTTTCTTT.

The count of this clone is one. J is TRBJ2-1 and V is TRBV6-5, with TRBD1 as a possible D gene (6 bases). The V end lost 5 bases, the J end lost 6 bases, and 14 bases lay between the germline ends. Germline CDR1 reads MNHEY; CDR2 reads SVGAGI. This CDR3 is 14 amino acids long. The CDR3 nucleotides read TGTGCCAGCAGTAAGACAGGCGGAAGCAATGAGCAGTTCTTC. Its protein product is CASSKTGGSNEQFF.

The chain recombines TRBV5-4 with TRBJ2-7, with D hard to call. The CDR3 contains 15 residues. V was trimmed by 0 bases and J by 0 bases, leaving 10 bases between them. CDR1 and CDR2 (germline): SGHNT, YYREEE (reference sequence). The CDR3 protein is CASSLGLLTSYEQYF. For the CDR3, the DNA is TGTGCCAGCAGCTTGGGCCTACTTACCTCCTACGAGCAGTACTTC.

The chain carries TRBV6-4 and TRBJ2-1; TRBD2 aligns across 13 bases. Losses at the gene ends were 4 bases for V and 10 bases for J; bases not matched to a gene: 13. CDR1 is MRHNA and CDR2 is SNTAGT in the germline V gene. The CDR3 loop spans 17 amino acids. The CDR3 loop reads CASSVPRLAGGIGEQFF. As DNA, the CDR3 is TGTGCCAGCAGTGTTCCCCGACTAGCGGGAGGTATTGGCGAGCAGTTCTTC.